In its sample, the clone carrying this TCR beta chain was seen many times. Antigen unknown. V lost 1 base to trimming and J lost 6 bases, with 13 bases between them. Germline loops: CDR1 DFQATT, CDR2 SNEGSKA (reference sequence). The length of the CDR3 is 14 residues. No patient had received any treatment before thyroid surgery. This sample is drawn from a study of metastatic and nonmetastatic thyroid tumors. Looking at the study overall: Blood and tumor or nodule tissue repertoires from malignant and benign thyroid patients were compared.

Study findings and constraints: When malignant thyroid tumors were compared with benign nodules, TCR beta diversity was reportedly significantly higher in the malignant tumors. This held in both blood and tumor samples.

In the authors' methods: For papillary thyroid cancer, a distant-metastasis classifier was constructed from CDR3 differences observed across clinicopathological groups. TCRdb used MiXCR to call clones anew from the PCR reads. In this record, the V and J calls reflect TCRdb's handling and not the investigators' own analysis. The sample records around 20,000 clones, about a quarter being singletons. The sample consisted of tumor tissue. This receptor was taken from a female donor with papillary thyroid cancer or a benign thyroid nodule (not recorded which). Some clones in this sample may be carry-over from other donors' samples. The chain recombines TRBV20-1 with TRBJ2-1; maybe TRBD2 (5 bases). CDR3: CSARVGSGLNEQFF. The CDR3, as DNA: TGCAGTGCTAGAGTTGGCAGCGGTCTCAATGAGCAGTTCTTC.